Listed here is a single T cell receptor (beta chain). Its antigen is unidentified. The data are from a study of blood T cells in healthy people across ages. Then a second PCR, running roughly 6 to 12 cycles, was carried out with a sample-barcoded 5' primer and a J-beta primer mix. TCRdb re-analysed the 5' RACE reads in MiXCR, keeping a single row per CDR3 protein. The repertoire holds about a million distinct CDR3 sequences, with less than 45% as singletons. Study results and caveats: Those diversity estimates obtained from one million T cells were thought to be underestimates.

Specimen: blood. The sequence was obtained from a man younger than 30 in good health.

CDR3: CASSYSEGYSYEQYF. CDR3 nucleotides: TGTGCCAGCAGTTACTCGGAGGGTTACTCCTACGAGCAGTACTTC. V is TRBV6-6 and J is TRBJ2-7, with TRBD2 as a possible D gene (6 bases). CDR3 length: 15 amino acids. Germline V gene lookup returns CDR1 MNHNY and CDR2 SVGAGI (reference sequence). V dropped 0 bases and J dropped 0 bases, with 9 bases sitting between them.